The 18 T cell receptor beta chains listed next were all sequenced from one sample in a study of T cells in Graves' hyperthyroidism and ophthalmopathy. Amplified TCR beta CDR3 regions came from RNA transcripts. An initial round of RT-PCR targeting the TCR CDR3 relied on the HTBI primer set. TCRdb processed the multiplex PCR reads anew with MiXCR; each CDR3 protein has one entry. Of about 400,000 distinct CDR3 sequences listed, about 12% are singletons. Sequenced material: blood. These receptors were collected from a woman aged 18-29 years with Graves' hyperthyroidism.

This clonotype was detected ten times or more. The chain carries TRBV2 and TRBJ1-1; D is possibly TRBD1 (6 bases). The CDR3 totals 14 residues. V was pared by 5 bases and J by 2 bases, with 12 bases between. The V gene's germline CDR1 is SNHLY and CDR2 FYNNEI. CDR3 loop: CASSKGQINTEAFF. The CDR3 DNA reads TGTGCCAGCAGTAAAGGACAGATCAACACTGAAGCTTTCTTT.

A few counts support this clonotype. The chain couples TRBV20-1 to TRBJ1-5; 8 nucleotides match TRBD1. In germline, CDR1 is DFQATT, CDR2 SNEGSKA (reference sequence). J gave up 7 bases and V 6 bases, and 11 bases lay outside the gene matches. There are 14 residues in the CDR3. For the CDR3, the DNA is TGCAGTGCGCCAGGGGGCGCTTTGTACCAGCCCCAGCATTTT. This sequence encodes CSAPGGALYQPQHF.

This clonotype showed up many times. The chain has TRBV20-1 and TRBJ1-2; D remains unclear. The CDR3 runs to 14 residues. The germline gives CDR1 DFQATT, CDR2 SNEGSKA (reference sequence). V lost 0 bases and J 0 bases, leaving 8 bases between the germline ends. This CDR3 is CSARDKRANYGYTF. The CDR3 bases are TGCAGTGCTAGAGATAAAAGAGCTAACTATGGCTACACCTTC.

There are a few counts of this clonotype. The chain links TRBV28 to TRBJ2-3; TRBD1 agrees at 8 bases. The CDR3 contains 16 residues. Germline CDR1 reads MDHEN; CDR2 reads SYDVKM. With 5 bases clipped from V and 8 bases from J, the junction kept 15 bases outside the gene matches. The CDR3 DNA follows: TGTGCCAGCAGTCCCCAATCGGACTCCAGGGGGCTTACGCAGTATTTT. Protein: CASSPQSDSRGLTQYF.

This clonotype showed up many times. This chain uses TRBV12-3 or TRBV12-4 with TRBJ2-3; D gene uncertain. V dropped 5 bases and J dropped 2 bases, with 8 bases sitting between them. The CDR3 spans 13 residues. For the CDR3, the DNA is TGTGCCAGCAGTGTCCGGGTCACAGATACGCAGTATTTT. It translates to CASSVRVTDTQYF.

Points on this clonotype: At one of its ends the junction is not consistent with the germline gene, which may arise from a read error. The chain carries TRBV6-7 and TRBJ1-4, with a possible D match to TRBD1 (6 bases). TRBV6-7 falls under the ORF class, with uncertain function. The CDR3 spans 18 residues. The chain's CDR3 is CASNYPDSTAPTNEKLFF. For the CDR3, the DNA is TGTGCCAGCAATTACCCGGACAGTACCGCCCCAACTAATGAAAAACTGTTTTTT.

This clonotype was counted at least ten times. The chain is built from TRBV12-3 or TRBV12-4 and TRBJ2-1; TRBD2 is a possible D gene (6 bases). V lost 4 bases and J 6 bases, leaving 13 bases between the germline ends. CDR3 length equals 14 residues. The DNA for the CDR3 is TGTGCCAGCAGTTGGGGAGCGCGGGGCAATGAGCAGTTCTTC. It specifies CASSWGARGNEQFF.

This chain joins TRBV6-2 or TRBV6-3 and TRBJ1-1; D ambiguous. CDR1 and CDR2 from the germline V gene are MNHEY and SVGEGT. V lost 2 bases and J 5 bases, leaving 3 bases between the germline ends. The CDR3 is 11 residues long. The CDR3 coding sequence is TGTGCCAGCAGTTACGTGACTGAAGCTTTCTTT. Encoded protein: CASSYVTEAFF.

The V gene is TRBV30, the J gene TRBJ2-7; D is uncertain. With 0 bases removed from V and 9 bases from J, the gap between germline ends came to 9 bases. This CDR3 has 11 amino acids. Germline CDR1 is GTSNPN and CDR2 is SVGIG (reference sequence). The CDR3 nucleotides are TGTGCCTGGAGTGTACGCTTTGGGCAGTACTTC. Its protein product is CAWSVRFGQYF.

This clonotype was seen many times. The J gene is TRBJ1-5, the V gene TRBV2, with D perhaps matching TRBD1 (6 bases). The CDR3 length is 16 residues. Trimming removed 2 bases at V and 4 bases at J, with 15 bases between. Germline V gene data show CDR1 as SNHLY and CDR2 as FYNNEI. The CDR3 here is CASSELGHQLNQPQHF. In DNA form, the CDR3 reads TGTGCCAGCAGTGAATTGGGACACCAACTTAATCAGCCCCAGCATTTT.

This clonotype was seen repeatedly, ten times or more. V is TRBV20-1 and J is TRBJ2-3; 9 nucleotides align to TRBD2. Trimming at V came to 6 bases and at J to 2 bases, leaving 9 bases not matched to a gene. Looked up from germline, CDR1 is DFQATT and CDR2 is SNEGSKA (reference sequence). CDR3 length: 15 residues. In DNA, the CDR3 is TGCAGTGCAATTAGCGGGAGCTCTTCCACAGATACGCAGTATTTT. It is translated as CSAISGSSSTDTQYF.

There are many counts of this clonotype. The rearrangement uses TRBV28 and TRBJ2-7, with D possibly being TRBD2 (6 bases). Germline values: CDR1 MDHEN, CDR2 SYDVKM. This CDR3 spans 11 amino acids. Between the trimmed V and J ends, which lost 8 bases and 7 bases, there was a span of 12 bases. The CDR3 DNA is TGTGCCAGCGTGGGACTGACGGAGCAGTACTTC. This sequence encodes CASVGLTEQYF. The full variable domain, completed using reference TRBV28 and TRBJ2-7, is DVKVTQSSRYLVKRTGEKVFLECVQDMDHENMFWYRQDPGLGLRLIYFSYDVKMKEKGDIPEGYSVSREKKERFSLILESASTNQTSMYLCASVGLTEQYFGPGTRLTVT.

The chain has TRBV20-1 and TRBJ2-1; 8 positions match TRBD2. Germline loops: CDR1 DFQATT, CDR2 SNEGSKA (reference sequence). V shed 5 bases, J shed 1 base, and the junction held 10 bases outside the gene matches. This CDR3 comprises 16 residues. CDR3 amino acids: CSALGYSGKSYNEQFF. The DNA for the CDR3 is TGCAGTGCTCTGGGGTATAGCGGGAAATCCTACAATGAGCAGTTCTTC.

This clonotype was seen many times. The chain employs TRBV20-1 and TRBJ2-4, with unresolved D. CDR3 length equals 16 residues. Per germline, CDR1 DFQATT and CDR2 SNEGSKA (reference sequence). V lost 2 bases, J lost 1 base, and 15 bases lay in between. The chain's CDR3 is CSARKFTVQAKNIQYF. The CDR3 coding sequence is TGCAGTGCTAGAAAATTCACAGTTCAGGCCAAAAACATTCAGTACTTC.

This clonotype was seen at least ten times. The chain joins TRBV7-3 to TRBJ2-3; 14 bases match TRBD2. The CDR3 is 15 amino acids. V lost 5 bases to trimming and J lost 3 bases; unmatched junction nucleotides: 1. The germline V gene has CDR1 SGHTA and CDR2 FQGTGA. The CDR3 region has the DNA TGTGCCAGCAGCCGGACTAGCGGGAGGACAGATACGCAGTATTTT. Protein: CASSRTSGRTDTQYF.

This clonotype was picked up a small number of times. V is TRBV20-1 and J is TRBJ2-7; unclear D gene. CDR3 length: 15 amino acids. V gave up 2 bases and J gave up 1 base, with 15 bases separating them. Germline CDR1 and CDR2: DFQATT and SNEGSKA (reference sequence). CDR3 loop: CSARKWALLSYEQYF. The CDR3 nucleotides read TGCAGTGCTAGAAAATGGGCCCTCCTTTCCTACGAGCAGTACTTC.

The genes are TRBV20-1 and TRBJ1-2; weak D call: TRBD1 (5 bases). Per germline, CDR1 DFQATT and CDR2 SNEGSKA (reference sequence). The V end lost 6 bases, the J end lost 5 bases, and 16 bases lay between the germline ends. The CDR3 is 13 amino acids. The CDR3 nucleotides read TGCAGTGCCGCAACAAGCGGGGGTTATGGCTACACCTTC. Its translation: CSAATSGGYGYTF.

The chain carries TRBV5-1 and TRBJ2-7; 11 nucleotides agree with TRBD2. The CDR3 consists of 19 residues. Trimming at V came to 4 bases and at J to 0 bases, leaving 15 bases not matched to a gene. CDR1 is SGHRS, CDR2 YFSETQ, per germline. CDR3 DNA sequence: TGCGCCAGCAGCCCCGGAAACCTAGCGGGAGGCAAGAGCTCCTACGAGCAGTACTTC. As protein: CASSPGNLAGGKSSYEQYF. The full variable domain, in which reference TRBV5-1 and TRBJ2-7 provide the parts outside the CDR3, is KAGVTQTPRYLIKTRGQQVTLSCSPISGHRSVSWYQQTPGQGLQFLFEYFSETQRNKGNFPGRFSGRQFSNSRSEMNVSTLELGDSALYLCASSPGNLAGGKSSYEQYFGPGTRLTVT.